These T cell receptor beta chains were read from a single sample in a study of T-cell memory formation after mild COVID-19. TCRdb reprocessed the 5' RACE reads with MiXCR, giving one entry per CDR3 protein. The sample lists roughly 400,000 distinct CDR3 sequences; more than 15% were seen once. Sequences were obtained from PBMCs or a T cell subset sorted from them (not recorded which). Every receptor here comes from a man aged 18 to 29 who had mild COVID-19 (a few samples of this study predate the infection). Cell type and time point are not known. CDR3s include the opening cysteine and the closing phenylalanine or tryptophan. Fields, in order: D gene, J gene, V gene, clone size, CDR3 DNA, CDR3 protein. D genes are given only for firm matches. Some rows have no size entry. The others give once, few or many, or a class for an expanded clone.

D: TRBD1; J: TRBJ2-7; V: TRBV12-3/TRBV12-4; size: few; DNA: TGTGCCAGCAGCCAGGCCGGGACAGGGAGCGAGCAGTACTTC; CDR3: CASSQAGTGSEQYF
D: .; J: TRBJ2-5; V: TRBV4-1; size: .; DNA: TGCGCCAGCAGCCACGATAACGTCGGGGCTAGCGAAGAGACCCAGTACTTC; CDR3: CASSHDNVGASEETQYF
D: .; J: TRBJ2-3; V: TRBV7-9; size: .; DNA: TGTGCCAGCAGCTCGTTAGCGGTGATGGAGACAGATACGCAGTATTTT; CDR3: CASSSLAVMETDTQYF
D: .; J: TRBJ2-7; V: TRBV5-1; size: few; DNA: TGCGCCAGCAGCTTGGGAGGGTGGCCCTACGAGCAGTACTTC; CDR3: CASSLGGWPYEQYF
D: .; J: TRBJ1-5; V: TRBV24-1; size: many; DNA: TGTGCCACCAGTGGCCAAGCCCATCAGCCCCAGCATTTT; CDR3: CATSGQAHQPQHF
D: .; J: TRBJ1-1; V: TRBV30; size: .; DNA: TGTGCCTGGAGTGTACTTCTGGGGGACGGAGAAGCTTTCTTT; CDR3: CAWSVLLGDGEAFF
D: TRBD2; J: TRBJ2-7; V: TRBV11-2; size: .; DNA: TGTGCCAGCAGCACGAAGCGGGGGGGCCACAGGTACGAGCAGTACTTC; CDR3: CASSTKRGGHRYEQYF
D: .; J: TRBJ2-7; V: TRBV2; size: few; DNA: TGTGCCAGCAGAGAGGACGCTCTTGCGCAGTACTTC; CDR3: CASREDALAQYF
D: TRBD1; J: TRBJ2-3; V: TRBV5-1; size: few; DNA: TGCGCCAGCAGCTTGAGATTCGGGACAGGGGAGGGCAAAGATACGCAGTATTTT; CDR3: CASSLRFGTGEGKDTQYF
D: .; J: TRBJ2-3; V: TRBV4-2; size: .; DNA: TGTGCCAGCAGCCAACCGGCGGGGGCGGTTGGCGCAGATACGCAGTATTTT; CDR3: CASSQPAGAVGADTQYF
D: .; J: TRBJ1-4; V: TRBV4-1; size: few; DNA: TGCGCCAGCAGCCAAGACAGCGTAACAGCCAAAAATGAAAAACTGTTTTTT; CDR3: CASSQDSVTAKNEKLFF
D: .; J: TRBJ2-1; V: TRBV9; size: .; DNA: TGTGCCAGCAGCGTAGAACCAAGCTCCTACAATGAGCAGTTCTTC; CDR3: CASSVEPSSYNEQFF
D: TRBD2; J: TRBJ2-3; V: TRBV7-9; size: .; DNA: TGTGCCAGCAGCAGGCGGTTGACTAGCGGGGGAGCAGATACGCAGTATTTT; CDR3: CASSRRLTSGGADTQYF
D: TRBD2; J: TRBJ2-5; V: TRBV11-2; size: .; DNA: TGTGCCATCAGCTCGCCCCGTGGGCTAGCGGGGGGGCCGGTACAAGAGACCCAGTACTTC; CDR3: CAISSPRGLAGGPVQETQYF
D: TRBD1; J: TRBJ1-2; V: TRBV9; size: once; DNA: TGTGCCAGCAGCCCCAGAGGACAGGCCCGTAACTATGGCTACACCTTC; CDR3: CASSPRGQARNYGYTF
D: .; J: TRBJ2-7; V: TRBV12-3/TRBV12-4; size: .; DNA: TGTGCCAGCAGTTTAGCGAGCGGGCCCCACGAGCAGTACTTC; CDR3: CASSLASGPHEQYF
D: TRBD1; J: TRBJ2-7; V: TRBV7-6; size: few; DNA: TGTGCCAGCAGCTCGACAGGGGGAGGGGTGGACGAGCAGTACTTC; CDR3: CASSSTGGGVDEQYF
D: .; J: TRBJ1-2; V: TRBV23-1; size: .; DNA: TGCGCCAGCACACGCGGGGGTGGCTACACCTTC; CDR3: CASTRGGGYTF
D: .; J: TRBJ2-5; V: TRBV29-1; size: .; DNA: TGCAGCGTTGCAGCGGACGTCCTTGAGACCCAGTACTTC; CDR3: CSVAADVLETQYF
D: .; J: TRBJ2-1; V: TRBV4-1; size: .; DNA: TGCGCCAGCAGCCCCGCGGAGGGGGATTTGAATGAGCAGTTCTTC; CDR3: CASSPAEGDLNEQFF
D: .; J: TRBJ1-3; V: TRBV7-2; size: .; DNA: TGTGCCAGCAGCCCCGCCGGCACTGGAAACACCATATATTTT; CDR3: CASSPAGTGNTIYF
D: TRBD1; J: TRBJ1-3; V: TRBV6-6; size: .; DNA: TGTGCCAGCAGCCGGACAGGGGGCAATGGAAACACCATATATTTT; CDR3: CASSRTGGNGNTIYF